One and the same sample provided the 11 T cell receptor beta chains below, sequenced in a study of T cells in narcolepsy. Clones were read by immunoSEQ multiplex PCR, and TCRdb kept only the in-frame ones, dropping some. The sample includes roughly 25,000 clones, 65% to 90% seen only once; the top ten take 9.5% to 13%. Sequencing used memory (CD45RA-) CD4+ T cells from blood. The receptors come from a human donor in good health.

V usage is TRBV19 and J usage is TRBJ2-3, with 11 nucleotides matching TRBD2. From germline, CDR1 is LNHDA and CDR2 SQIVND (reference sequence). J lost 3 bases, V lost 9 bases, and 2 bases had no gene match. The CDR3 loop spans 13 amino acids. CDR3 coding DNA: TGTGCCAGCGGGACTAGCGGAACAGATACGCAGTATTTT. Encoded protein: CASGTSGTDTQYF.

CDR3 in DNA: TGTGCCAGCACAGGGGCGTACGACTATGGCTACACCTTC. Residues: CASTGAYDYGYTF. The chain is built from TRBV28 and TRBJ1-2; the D gene is possibly TRBD1 (6 bases). The CDR3 has 13 amino acids. V was trimmed by 7 bases and J by 3 bases, leaving 12 bases between them. In germline, CDR1 is MDHEN, CDR2 SYDVKM.

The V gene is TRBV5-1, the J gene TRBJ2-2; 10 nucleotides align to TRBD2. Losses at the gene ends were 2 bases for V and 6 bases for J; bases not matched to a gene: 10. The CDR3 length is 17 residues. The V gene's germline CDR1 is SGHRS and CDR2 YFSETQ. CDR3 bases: TGCGCCAGCAGCTTACGAACTAGCGGGATGGGAGCCGGGGAGCTGTTTTTT. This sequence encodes CASSLRTSGMGAGELFF.

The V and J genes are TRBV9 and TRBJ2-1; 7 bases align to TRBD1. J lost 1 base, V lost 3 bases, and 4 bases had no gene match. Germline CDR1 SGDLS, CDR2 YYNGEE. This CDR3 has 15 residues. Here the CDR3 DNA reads TGTGCCAGCAGCGCGCGACAGGGATCCTACAATGAGCAGTTCTTC. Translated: CASSARQGSYNEQFF. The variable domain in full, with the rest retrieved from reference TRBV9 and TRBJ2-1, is DSGVTQTPKHLITATGQRVTLRCSPRSGDLSVYWYQQSLDQGLQFLIQYYNGEERAKGNILERFSAQQFPDLHSELNLSSLELGDSALYFCASSARQGSYNEQFFGPGTRLTVL.

The CDR3 sequence is CASSPPGGEGRPEAFF. The CDR3, as DNA: TGTGCCAGCTCACCACCAGGGGGGGAGGGTCGACCTGAAGCTTTCTTT. The chain carries TRBV18 and TRBJ1-1, with D perhaps TRBD1 (6 bases). V dropped 0 bases and J dropped 6 bases, with 17 bases sitting between them. Germline lookup yields CDR1 KGHSH and CDR2 LQKENI. CDR3 length equals 16 residues.

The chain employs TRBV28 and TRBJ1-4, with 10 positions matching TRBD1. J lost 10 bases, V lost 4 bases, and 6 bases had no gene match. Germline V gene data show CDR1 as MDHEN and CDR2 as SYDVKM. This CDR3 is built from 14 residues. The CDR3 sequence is CASSSGQGVPKLFF. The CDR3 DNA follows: TGTGCCAGCAGTTCCGGACAGGGGGTCCCAAAACTGTTTTTT.

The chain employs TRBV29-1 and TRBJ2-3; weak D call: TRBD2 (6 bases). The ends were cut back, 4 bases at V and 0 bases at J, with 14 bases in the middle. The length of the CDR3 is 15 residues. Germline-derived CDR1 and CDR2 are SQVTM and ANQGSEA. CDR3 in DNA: TGCAGCGTTGGCGGGATTAGCGTGAGCACAGATACGCAGTATTTT. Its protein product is CSVGGISVSTDTQYF.

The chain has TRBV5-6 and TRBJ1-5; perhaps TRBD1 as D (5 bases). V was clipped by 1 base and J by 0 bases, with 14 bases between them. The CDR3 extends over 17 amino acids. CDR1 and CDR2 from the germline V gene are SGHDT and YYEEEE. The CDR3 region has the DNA TGTGCCAGCAGCTTGTCCCGGGGGTCTTATAGCAATCAGCCCCAGCATTTT. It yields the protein CASSLSRGSYSNQPQHF.

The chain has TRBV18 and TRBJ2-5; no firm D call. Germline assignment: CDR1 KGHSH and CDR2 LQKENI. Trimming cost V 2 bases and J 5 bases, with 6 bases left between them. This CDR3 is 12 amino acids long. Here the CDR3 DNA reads TGTGCCAGCTCACCAGCATCGGAGACCCAGTACTTC. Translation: CASSPASETQYF.

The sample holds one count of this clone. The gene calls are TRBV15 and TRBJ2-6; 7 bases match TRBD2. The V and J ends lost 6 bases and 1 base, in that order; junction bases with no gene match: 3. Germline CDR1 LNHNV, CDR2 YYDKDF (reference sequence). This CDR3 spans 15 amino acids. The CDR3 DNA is TGTGCCACCAGAAGGGACTATTCTGGGGCCAACGTCCTGACTTTC. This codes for CATRRDYSGANVLTF.

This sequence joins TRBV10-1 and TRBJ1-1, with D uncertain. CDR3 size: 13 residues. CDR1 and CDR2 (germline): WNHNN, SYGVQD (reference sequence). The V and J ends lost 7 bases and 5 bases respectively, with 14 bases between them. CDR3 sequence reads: CASTAGVGTEAFF. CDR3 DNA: TGCGCCAGCACCGCAGGTGTAGGGACTGAAGCTTTCTTT.